The T cell receptor (beta chain) under discussion was sequenced for a study of cytomegalovirus exposure and HLA in healthy donors. Study in general: A data release that came early held approximately 92 million unique TCRs from HLA-typed donors.

A note on this clone: Antigen specificity is unknown.

PCR was performed using 60 Vbeta and 13 Jbeta primers. Sequencing used immunoSEQ multiplex PCR; TCRdb keeps in-frame clones, though not all of them. The sample includes about 160,000 clones, about 75% seen only once; the top ten take around 2%. Whole-study findings and limits: In most subjects, TCR beta sequences reportedly gave accurate predictions of HLA-A and HLA-B alleles. HLA alleles showed associations with about 15,000 TCR beta sequences in a later analysis, at a 0.05 false discovery rate.

CDR1 and CDR2 from the germline V gene are MNHEY and SMNVEV (reference sequence). The CDR3 runs 14 residues. The TCR comes from a female donor in good health and CMV-seronegative. J is TRBJ2-5 and V is TRBV27; 10 bases match TRBD2. The assigned J gene may be wrong: the sequence end matches TRBJ2-7 better. Sequencing was performed on PBMCs. As DNA, the CDR3 is TGTGCCAGCAGTTCCCTAGCGGGGGCCTACGAGCAGTACTTC. Amino acid sequence: CASSSLAGAYEQYF.